This entry is about one TCR beta chain. Its matching antigen is unknown. CDR1 and CDR2 (germline): SNHLY, FYNNEI. The CDR3 consists of 12 residues. V gave up 7 bases and J gave up 8 bases, with 14 bases separating them. The record originates from a study of a mutant IDH1 vaccine in newly diagnosed glioma. Whole-study context: Treated patients showed a male proportion of around 60%, a female proportion of around 40%, and a mean age of approximately 40 years. Former treatment meant radiotherapy, temozolomide, or both; the majority had gotten both.

The study's findings and limits: There were vaccine-induced immune responses in 85% to 95% of the patients.

Time point defined: baseline, week 1 (first vaccination visit). This sample's treatment: pre-vaccination baseline after standard-of-care therapy. Data came from immunoSEQ multiplex PCR; TCRdb stores just in-frame clones and leaves some out. The data contain about 88,000 clones, roughly 80% of them seen just once; the ten biggest clones take up roughly 5.3%. The rearrangement uses TRBV2 and TRBJ1-2; D gene uncertain. The sample was PBMCs, taken from a glioma patient treated with radiotherapy, temozolomide or both. The source is a man in his forties or fifties with glioma. Some clones in this sample may be carry-over from other donors' samples. The CDR3 DNA reads TGTGCCAGCATTGAGGGCAGGTTGGGCTACACCTTC. Translated: CASIEGRLGYTF.